This T cell receptor (beta chain) was identified during a study of OX40 agonist ivuxolimab in advanced cancers. The V end lost 4 bases, the J end lost 8 bases, and 18 bases lay between the germline ends. Germline CDR1 reads LGHNA; CDR2 reads YSLEER. The CDR3 sequence is 15 residues long. Method: immunoSEQ multiplex PCR; TCRdb's copy keeps in-frame clones and lacks some. Among about 93,000 clones listed, approximately 94% were seen once. The sequence was collected from an adult with an advanced solid tumor such as melanoma, head and neck, liver or kidney cancer. Source: CD4+ or CD8+ T cells sorted from blood, taken in a trial of the OX40 agonist ivuxolimab. This sequence joins TRBV4-3 and TRBJ2-1; D is possibly TRBD2 (5 bases). CDR3 sequence (DNA): TGCGCCAGCAGCCCCAGCTTAGGAGGCCTCGATGAGCAGTTCTTC. Protein product: CASSPSLGGLDEQFF.